These 22 T cell receptor beta chains originate from one sample sequenced in a study of T cells in localized non-small cell lung cancer. The protocol was immunoSEQ multiplex PCR, while the TCRdb copy is restricted to in-frame clones and leaves out a portion. This table has approximately 15,000 clones, around 85% appearing once. The sample here was peripheral blood, taken before any cancer treatment. Every receptor here comes from a woman between 35 and 70 years old with stage I lung adenocarcinoma.

The chain employs TRBV10-3 and TRBJ2-5; D uncertain. V lost 3 bases, J lost 2 bases, and 7 bases lay in between. Germline V CDR1 and CDR2: ENHRY, SYGVKD. This CDR3 has 13 amino acids. CDR3 nucleotide sequence: TGTGCCATCAGTGATGGCGAGCAAGAGACCCAGTACTTC. The encoded protein is CAISDGEQETQYF.

This sequence joins TRBV27 and TRBJ1-3; unclear D gene. The CDR3 totals 15 residues. The ends were cut back, 0 bases at V and 4 bases at J, with 10 bases in the middle. Per the germline V gene, CDR1 is MNHEY and CDR2 is SMNVEV (reference sequence). The CDR3 nucleotides read TGTGCCAGCAGTTTATCGTGGTTGTCAGGAAACACCATATATTTT. It is translated as CASSLSWLSGNTIYF.

The V and J genes are TRBV7-9 and TRBJ2-1; possible D gene TRBD2, 5 bases. Trimming stripped 1 base from V and 4 bases from J, with 8 bases between. The CDR3 is 14 residues long. Germline CDR1 is SEHNR and CDR2 is FQNEAQ (reference sequence). Here the CDR3 reads CASSLGGPYNEQFF. The CDR3, as DNA: TGTGCCAGCAGCTTAGGCGGGCCGTACAATGAGCAGTTCTTC.

The chain uses TRBV5-4 and TRBJ2-3; TRBD2 aligns across 8 bases. CDR3 length equals 16 residues. Trimming cost V 0 bases and J 11 bases; bases outside gene matches: 14. Germline V lookup: CDR1 SGHNT, CDR2 YYREEE (reference sequence). The CDR3 here is CASSLGGSSGGVRQYF. As DNA, the CDR3 is TGTGCCAGCAGCTTGGGCGGTTCGTCGGGGGGGGTCAGGCAGTATTTT.

This clone was recorded only once. The rearrangement joins TRBV5-5 to TRBJ2-7; D is possibly TRBD1 (6 bases). V was clipped by 4 bases and J by 3 bases, with 8 bases between them. In germline, CDR1 is SGHKS, CDR2 YYEKEE (reference sequence). This CDR3 region has 12 residues. CDR3: CASSTQGYEQYF. CDR3 sequence (DNA): TGTGCCAGCAGCACACAGGGCTACGAGCAGTACTTC.

The genes are TRBV28 and TRBJ2-3; 16 bases are shared with TRBD2. The CDR3 has 17 amino acids. The germline V gene has CDR1 MDHEN and CDR2 SYDVKM. The junction had 7 bases not matched to a gene; V was cut back by 5 bases and J by 5 bases. This chain's CDR3 is CASSPPGLAGGLDTQYF. The CDR3 DNA sequence: TGTGCCAGCAGTCCGCCGGGACTAGCGGGGGGGTTAGATACGCAGTATTTT.

The chain couples TRBV5-1 to TRBJ1-3; weak D call: TRBD1 (5 bases). The CDR3 covers 16 residues. The germline CDR1 and CDR2 sequences are SGHRS and YFSETQ. V dropped 0 bases and J dropped 3 bases, with 13 bases sitting between them. The CDR3 DNA sequence: TGCGCCAGCAGCTTGGAGGGCAATAGGGGTGGAAACACCATATATTTT. It encodes CASSLEGNRGGNTIYF.

This rearrangement joins TRBV14 to TRBJ1-5; a weak D match, TRBD1 (5 bases). The CDR3 spans 13 residues. CDR1 and CDR2 (germline): SGHDN, FVKESK. Trimming pared 6 bases from V and 3 bases from J, leaving 9 bases between. CDR3 DNA: TGTGCCAGCAGTCCAGGGTTCAATCAGCCCCAGCATTTT. The encoded protein is CASSPGFNQPQHF.

Comment on this clone: One end of the junction does not line up with germline, which may come from a read error. The chain is built from TRBV7-8 and TRBJ2-7; 8 bases fit TRBD2. This CDR3 is built from 15 residues. Per the germline V gene, CDR1 is SGHVS and CDR2 is FQNEAQ. The CDR3 DNA sequence: TGTGCCAGCAGCTTTATCGGTCGATCGGCCCCCGGGGGGGACTTC. It translates to CASSFIGRSAPGGDF.

This chain links TRBV2 with TRBJ1-5; 8 bases agree with TRBD1. CDR1 is SNHLY and CDR2 is FYNNEI in the germline V gene. The CDR3 sequence is 14 residues long. Losses at the gene ends were 8 bases for V and 5 bases for J; bases not matched to a gene: 8. The CDR3 reads CASGRQGADQPQHF. The DNA for the CDR3 is TGTGCCAGCGGGAGGCAGGGGGCAGATCAGCCCCAGCATTTT.

This clone came up once. V is TRBV7-9 and J is TRBJ2-7, with TRBD2 matching 13 bases. CDR3 length: 15 residues. V was clipped by 5 bases and J by 3 bases; unmatched bases: 4. Germline V gene data show CDR1 as SEHNR and CDR2 as FQNEAQ (reference sequence). CDR3 coding DNA: TGTGCCAGCAGCGGAGGGACTAGCGGGGACTACGAGCAGTACTTC. It translates to CASSGGTSGDYEQYF.

This clone was detected only a few times. The chain is built from TRBV10-3 and TRBJ1-5; no firm D call. CDR1 and CDR2 (germline): ENHRY, SYGVKD. Trimming took off 5 bases at V and 5 bases at J, with 10 bases between the two ends. This CDR3 spans 13 amino acids. The CDR3, as DNA: TGTGCCATCAGTCGCAGCGGAGATCAGCCCCAGCATTTT. As protein: CAISRSGDQPQHF.

The chain carries TRBV15 and TRBJ1-1; D is undetermined. Between the trimmed V and J ends, which lost 0 bases and 9 bases, there was a span of 8 bases. The CDR3 runs 12 residues. From germline, CDR1 is LNHNV and CDR2 YYDKDF (reference sequence). CDR3 coding DNA: TGTGCCACCAGCAGAGAAGGGATCCAAGCTTTCTTT. It encodes CATSREGIQAFF.

CDR3 protein: CASSIDGELEAFF. The CDR3 DNA reads as TGTGCCAGTAGTATAGATGGTGAATTAGAAGCTTTCTTT. The chain carries TRBV19 and TRBJ1-1; D unclear. CDR1 and CDR2 (germline): LNHDA, SQIVND (reference sequence). V gave up 0 bases and J gave up 8 bases, with 10 bases separating them. The CDR3 loop spans 13 amino acids.

CDR3 region: CSVRPSTPTDTQYF. The CDR3 DNA follows: TGCAGCGTTCGGCCATCAACACCCACAGATACGCAGTATTTT. This chain uses TRBV29-1 with TRBJ2-3; D unresolved. Trimming removed 5 bases from V and 2 bases from J, with 14 bases in between. The CDR3 length is 14 residues. CDR1 and CDR2 (germline): SQVTM, ANQGSEA.

Comment on this clone: The junction shows a germline mismatch at one end, possibly a read error. CDR3 in amino acids: CVSSQDGGNQPQHF. The CDR3 DNA reads TGTGTCAGCAGCCAAGATGGGGGGAATCAGCCCCAGCATTTT. The rearrangement joins TRBV4-2 to TRBJ1-5; tentatively, D is TRBD1 (5 bases). Germline V gives CDR1 LGHNA, CDR2 YNFKEQ. CDR3 size: 14 residues.

The J gene is TRBJ2-7, the V gene TRBV9, with D possibly called TRBD1 or TRBD2 (5 bases each). Trimming removed 0 bases from V and 0 bases from J, with 10 bases in between. The CDR3 spans 15 residues. CDR1 and CDR2 from the germline V gene are SGDLS and YYNGEE. The CDR3 coding sequence is TGTGCCAGCAGCGTAGGGGGGTCCCGCTCCTACGAGCAGTACTTC. This translates into CASSVGGSRSYEQYF.

The CDR3 nucleotides read TGCGCCAGCAGCCCAGACAGGGGGCGCGAAGGAAATGAAGCTTTCTTT. Protein: CASSPDRGREGNEAFF. The chain carries TRBV5-1 and TRBJ1-1; 10 bases fit TRBD1. This CDR3 is 16 amino acids long. CDR1 SGHRS and CDR2 YFSETQ come from the germline V gene. V was clipped by 4 bases and J by 7 bases; unmatched bases: 13.

V and J are TRBV28 and TRBJ1-6; TRBD1 matches 9 bases. With V trimmed by 5 bases and J by 7 bases, 6 bases remained unmatched. Germline V gene lookup returns CDR1 MDHEN and CDR2 SYDVKM. The CDR3 is made up of 15 amino acids. The DNA of the CDR3 is TGTGCCAGCAGTACACCCGGGACAGGGAATTCACCCCTCCACTTT. Amino acids: CASSTPGTGNSPLHF.

The chain carries TRBV15 and TRBJ2-4; either TRBD1 or TRBD2 may supply D (6 bases each). Germline loops: CDR1 LNHNV, CDR2 YYDKDF (reference sequence). The CDR3 sequence is 14 residues long. Trimming pared 0 bases from V and 8 bases from J, leaving 11 bases between. The DNA for the CDR3 is TGTGCCACCAGCAGAGATCGGAGGGGGGACATTCAGTACTTC. Translated: CATSRDRRGDIQYF.

This chain links TRBV14 with TRBJ1-5, with D unresolved. The germline gives CDR1 SGHDN, CDR2 FVKESK. The CDR3 is made up of 13 amino acids. The V end lost 4 bases, the J end lost 3 bases, and 7 bases lay between the germline ends. CDR3 sequence: CASSPRPNQPQHF. CDR3 coding DNA: TGTGCCAGCAGCCCTAGACCCAATCAGCCCCAGCATTTT. The whole variable domain, filled in from reference TRBV14 and TRBJ1-5, reads EAGVTQFPSHSVIEKGQTVTLRCDPISGHDNLYWYRRVMGKEIKFLLHFVKESKQDESGMPNNRFLAERTGGTYSTLKVQPAELEDSGVYFCASSPRPNQPQHFGDGTRLSIL.

The chain has TRBV11-2 and TRBJ1-6; D is ambiguous. V was shortened by 5 bases and J by 12 bases, with 11 bases between the two germline ends. The CDR3 is 12 amino acids. CDR1 and CDR2 from the germline V gene are SGHAT and FQNNGV. CDR3 residues: CASSPDWQPLHF. The CDR3 DNA reads TGTGCCAGCAGCCCAGACTGGCAACCCCTCCACTTT.